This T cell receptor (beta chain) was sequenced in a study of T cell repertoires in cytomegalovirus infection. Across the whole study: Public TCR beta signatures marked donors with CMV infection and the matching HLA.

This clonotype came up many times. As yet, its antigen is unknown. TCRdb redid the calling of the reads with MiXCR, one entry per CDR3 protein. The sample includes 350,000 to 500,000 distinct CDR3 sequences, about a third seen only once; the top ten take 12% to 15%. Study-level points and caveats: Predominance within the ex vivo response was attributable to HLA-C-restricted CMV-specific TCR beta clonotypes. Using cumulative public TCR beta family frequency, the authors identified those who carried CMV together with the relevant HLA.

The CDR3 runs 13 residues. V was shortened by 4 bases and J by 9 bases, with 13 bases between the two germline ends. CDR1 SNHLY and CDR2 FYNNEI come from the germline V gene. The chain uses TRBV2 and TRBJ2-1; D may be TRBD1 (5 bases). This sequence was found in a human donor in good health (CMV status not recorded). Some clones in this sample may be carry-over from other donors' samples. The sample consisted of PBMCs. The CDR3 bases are TGTGCCAGCAGTGTAGGGGTTATTGGTGAGCAGTTCTTC. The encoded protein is CASSVGVIGEQFF.